Sequencing of this T cell receptor (beta chain) was carried out in a study of T-cell reconstitution after alpha-beta-depleted transplantation in children (dated by TCRdb to about 2016). Looking at the study overall: The study quantitatively tracked T-cell immune reconstitution after TCRalphabeta/CD19-depleted allogeneic hematopoietic cell transplantation in children using TCR repertoire profiling.

From V the trimming removes 5 bases and from J it removes 0 bases, while the gene matches leave 4 bases of the junction unaccounted for. In the germline V gene, CDR1 corresponds to SGHRS and CDR2 to YFSETQ. The CDR3 measures 14 amino acids from cysteine to phenylalanine. Only the CDR3 DNA is retained, 42 bases long and in frame from the first base. Ten or more counts support this clonotype. The target of this receptor is not known. No much larger clonotype is one base removed from it; base qualities were not supplied. The library was produced with PCR. The instrument was an Illumina HiSeq 2500. TCR libraries were prepared with molecular barcoding, using unique molecular identifiers to normalize TCRbeta repertoire quantification. TCRdb took the public reads, trimmed them with fastp at Q25, ran MiXCR for clone calling and kept in-frame beta chains. Entries are consolidated by CDR3 protein sequence, retaining the most common genes and DNA. The sample records 80,000 to 95,000 distinct CDR3 sequences, about 8% of which are singletons. Together, the top ten hold just under 7% of the sample.

The clonotype was recovered from a human donor who donated a stem cell graft to a child with congenital amegakaryocytic thrombocytopenia. The rearrangement combines TRBV5-1 with TRBJ2-5; 7 junctional bases match TRBD2. The sample was PBMCs from the stem cell graft donor, taken from the stem cell graft. The DNA sequence is TGCGCCAGCAGGAGCGGGATGTACCAAGAGACCCAGTACTTC. Translation gives CASRSGMYQETQYF.